The present entry profiles one T cell receptor beta chain with its context. The target antigen is unknown. This table comes from immunoSEQ multiplex PCR, and its TCRdb copy is limited to in-frame clones, with some not included. This table has approximately 160,000 clones, around 94% appearing once. The V gene lost 0 bases and the J gene lost 6 bases, with 14 bases spanning the gap. CDR3 size: 15 residues. CDR1 is LGHNA and CDR2 is YNFKEQ in the germline V gene. These data belong to a study of OX40 agonist ivuxolimab in advanced cancers. Study conclusions and caveats: There was clonal expansion of CD4+ and CD8+ blood T cells by week 6 at 0.1 to 3.0 mg/kg. Undetermined was the antigen specificity of the expanded peripheral T cells. Patients who responded partially at 0.1-3.0 mg/kg showed clonal expansion ranking among the lowest.

This specimen was CD4+ or CD8+ T cells sorted from blood, taken in a trial of the OX40 agonist ivuxolimab. J is TRBJ1-1 and V is TRBV4-2; no clear D gene. The sequence was collected from an adult with an advanced solid tumor such as melanoma, head and neck, liver or kidney cancer. DNA for the CDR3: TGTGCCAGCAGCCAAGATGGCGGATTTATGGCTGAAGCTTTCTTT. This gives the protein CASSQDGGFMAEAFF.